This entry concerns a single TCR beta chain. What it binds is unknown. This sample was included in a study of shared clonotypes between healthy human individuals. About the research overall: Samples came from a couple of female and three male donors aged 18 to 49.

Produced via immunoSEQ multiplex PCR; TCRdb's table is partial and in-frame only. Among about 480,000 clones listed, 75% to 80% were seen once. The germline V gene has CDR1 SGDLS and CDR2 YYNGEE. The length of the CDR3 is 17 residues. The V end lost 0 bases, the J end lost 2 bases, and 17 bases lay between the germline ends. Findings of the study overall: Depth of sequencing was expected to influence donor clonotype sharing.

Sequencing was done on a sample of PBMCs. This receptor was taken from a middle-aged woman in good health. Some clones in this sample may be carry-over from other donors' samples. The rearrangement links TRBV9 to TRBJ2-5; D may be TRBD1 (7 bases). The CDR3 bases are TGTGCCAGCAGCGTAGGAGGAGGGGGGACAGAACAAGAGACCCAGTACTTC. Its protein is CASSVGGGGTEQETQYF.